This entry is about one T cell receptor beta chain. Its antigen is not known. This entry belongs to a study of cytomegalovirus exposure and HLA in healthy donors. Study summary: From HLA-typed donors, an early data release held around 85 million unique TCRs. Findings and caveats of the study: Earlier results showed most TCR beta V segments being productive about 87% or about 30% of the time. A missense DCLRE1C variant was associated with V- and J-gene trimming of TCR beta chains in a later analysis, and an independent cohort replicated the association.

PCR employed 60 Vbeta and 13 Jbeta primers. TCRdb's table, derived via immunoSEQ multiplex PCR, lists solely in-frame clones and lacks some. The table lists tens of thousands of clones, 89% of them singletons, with 1.5% in the top ten. Germline V CDR1 and CDR2: MNHEY, SMNVEV (reference sequence). J lost 7 bases, V lost 4 bases, and 3 bases had no gene match. This CDR3 is 12 amino acids long. Despite likely unrecorded immune exposures, the donors were nominally healthy at the time of sampling. The chain combines TRBV27 with TRBJ1-1; 7 bases match TRBD1. The TCR originated in a man aged 25-40 years in good health and CMV-seropositive. The sample was PBMCs. CDR3 loop: CASSSQGGEAFF. DNA of the CDR3: TGTGCCAGCAGTTCCCAGGGGGGTGAAGCTTTCTTT.